The 2 T cell receptor beta chains listed next were all sequenced from one sample in a study of metastatic and nonmetastatic thyroid tumors. Among the patients, none had received any treatment before thyroid surgery. Using MiXCR, TCRdb reanalyzed the PCR reads. The data contain about 25,000 clones, around 20% of them singletons. The sequenced material came from blood. These receptors originate from a male donor with papillary thyroid cancer or a benign thyroid nodule (not recorded which). Some clones in this sample may be carry-over from other donors' samples.

This clone came up many times. The V gene is TRBV29-1, the J gene TRBJ2-7; D remains ambiguous. Per germline, CDR1 SQVTM and CDR2 ANQGSEA. The CDR3 sequence is 12 residues long. The V gene lost 7 bases and the J gene lost 1 base, with 11 bases spanning the gap. This CDR3 is CSARRPSYEQYF. DNA of the CDR3: TGCAGCGCTAGGCGTCCATCCTACGAGCAGTACTTC.

On this clone: With a much larger clone just one base away, this may be a read error. This sequence joins TRBV7-3 and TRBJ2-5, with TRBD1 matching 9 bases. With V trimmed by 5 bases and J by 5 bases, 9 bases remained unmatched. Looked up from germline, CDR1 is SGHTA and CDR2 is FQGTGA. CDR3 length equals 15 residues. CDR3 DNA: TGTGCCAGCAGCCCATCCGGGACAGGGTCTGAGACCCAGTACTTC. It translates to CASSPSGTGSETQYF.